The 13 T cell receptor beta chains listed next were all sequenced from one sample in a study of T-cell reconstitution after alpha-beta-depleted transplantation in children. Unique molecular identifiers featured in how the TCRbeta library was prepared. Each CDR3 protein gets one entry after TCRdb re-called the PCR reads with MiXCR. The profile shows approximately 150,000 distinct CDR3 sequences, 8.8% of them singletons. Sequenced here: PBMCs, mostly from graft donor cells, sampled 180 days after TCRalphabeta/CD19-depleted stem cell transplant. The receptors stem from a female patient aged 2-10 years who had a stem cell transplant for congenital amegakaryocytic thrombocytopenia, so the T cells may come from the graft donor.

In this sample, this clonotype turned up many times. J is TRBJ1-4 and V is TRBV20-1; D remains ambiguous. In germline, CDR1 is DFQATT, CDR2 SNEGSKA (reference sequence). The CDR3 has 12 residues. With 5 bases removed from V and 4 bases from J, the gap between germline ends came to 8 bases. CDR3 in amino acids: CSAPGRNEKLFF. The CDR3 region has the DNA TGCAGTGCTCCGGGCCGTAATGAAAAACTGTTTTTT.

In this sample, this clonotype turned up many times. The chain recombines TRBV7-2 with TRBJ2-7, with 11 nucleotides matching TRBD2. Germline CDR1 is SGHTA and CDR2 is FQGNSA. The V segment lost 5 bases and the J segment 4 bases; nucleotides outside the gene matches: 7. The CDR3 length is 15 residues. CDR3 loop: CASSPTSGIHYEQYF. CDR3 sequence (DNA): TGTGCCAGCAGCCCGACTAGCGGGATTCATTACGAGCAGTACTTC.

This rearrangement joins TRBV5-1 to TRBJ2-5; D ambiguous. The ends were cut back, 0 bases at V and 5 bases at J, with 14 bases in the middle. The CDR3 has 15 amino acids. The germline V gene encodes CDR1 SGHRS and CDR2 YFSETQ. The CDR3 loop is CASSLEQGLWETQYF. CDR3 nucleotide sequence: TGCGCCAGCAGCTTGGAGCAAGGGTTATGGGAGACCCAGTACTTC.

This clonotype has only a few counts. DNA for the CDR3: TGTGCCAGCAGCTGGGGGGCCAGGGATGAGCAGTTCTTC. This codes for CASSWGARDEQFF. The V call is TRBV7-2, the J call TRBJ2-1; D could derive from TRBD1 or TRBD2 (6 bases each). Per germline, CDR1 SGHTA and CDR2 FQGNSA. V was pared by 4 bases and J by 8 bases, with 12 bases between. The length of the CDR3 is 13 residues.

The table lists this clonotype with a few counts. This sequence joins TRBV7-7 and TRBJ2-3, with D possibly being TRBD1 (6 bases). The CDR3 length is 15 residues. The V gene lost 2 bases and the J gene lost 4 bases, with 13 bases spanning the gap. In germline, CDR1 is SSHAT, CDR2 FNYEAQ (reference sequence). The CDR3 here is CASSLSRGAADTQYF. CDR3 DNA: TGTGCCAGCAGCTTAAGCAGGGGCGCCGCAGATACGCAGTATTTT.

This clonotype was recorded once. One end of the junction is discordant with germline, which a read error may explain. V is TRBV6-7 and J is TRBJ2-3; no definite D call. TRBV6-7 has ORF status, its function being uncertain. The CDR3 totals 18 residues. The CDR3 loop reads CAISSRRLVFPSTDTQYF. The CDR3 bases are TGTGCCATCAGTTCGCGAAGGCTAGTCTTCCCTAGCACAGATACGCAGTATTTT.

This clonotype has at least ten counts. The rearrangement uses TRBV5-8 and TRBJ1-6; D may be TRBD1 (5 bases). CDR3 length equals 16 residues. V lost 5 bases to trimming and J lost 3 bases, with 15 bases between them. Germline CDR1 SGHTS, CDR2 YDEGEE. In DNA form, the CDR3 reads TGTGCCAGCAGGGGTGGTTGGGGCTTCTATAATTCACCCCTCCACTTT. Protein: CASRGGWGFYNSPLHF. Looking up the rest from reference TRBV5-8 and TRBJ1-6 gives the full variable domain: EAGVTQSPTHLIKTRGQQATLRCSPISGHTSVYWYQQALGLGLQFLLWYDEGEERNRGNFPPRFSGRQFPNYSSELNVNALELEDSALYLCASRGGWGFYNSPLHFGNGTRLTVT.

This clonotype was counted many times. J is TRBJ1-3 and V is TRBV28, with D possibly matching TRBD1 (6 bases). The CDR3 has 18 residues. CDR1 and CDR2 from the germline V gene are MDHEN and SYDVKM. V was pared by 3 bases and J by 6 bases, with 24 bases between. CDR3 residues: CASSFPVGLQGVPNTIYF. The CDR3 coding sequence is TGTGCCAGCAGTTTTCCGGTGGGATTACAGGGTGTCCCAAACACCATATATTTT.

The chain recombines TRBV20-1 with TRBJ2-2; TRBD2 is a possible D gene (6 bases). Trimming cost V 3 bases and J 2 bases, with 7 bases left between them. The CDR3 length is 13 residues. Germline-derived CDR1 and CDR2 are DFQATT and SNEGSKA (reference sequence). The CDR3 DNA reads as TGCAGTGCTAGGGACTACAACACCGGGGAGCTGTTTTTT. Its translation: CSARDYNTGELFF.

This clonotype occurred a few times. This chain connects TRBV20-1 to TRBJ2-3, with unresolved D. This CDR3 is 15 amino acids long. Trimming cost V 0 bases and J 0 bases, with 10 bases left between them. CDR1 DFQATT and CDR2 SNEGSKA come from the germline V gene (reference sequence). Written as DNA, the CDR3 is TGCAGTGCTAGAGATCTTGACTGGAGCACAGATACGCAGTATTTT. It specifies CSARDLDWSTDTQYF.

This clonotype is medium-sized. The chain links TRBV5-1 to TRBJ2-5, with 12 bases aligning to TRBD2. In germline, CDR1 is SGHRS, CDR2 YFSETQ. This CDR3 region has 16 residues. V lost 5 bases, J lost 5 bases, and 10 bases stayed unmatched. The CDR3 sequence is CASSPNPSGRAETQYF. The CDR3, as DNA: TGCGCCAGCAGTCCTAACCCTAGCGGGAGGGCTGAGACCCAGTACTTC.

This clonotype was recorded a few times. V usage is TRBV5-5 and J usage is TRBJ2-3; D unresolved. CDR1 and CDR2 (germline): SGHKS, YYEKEE (reference sequence). V was cut by 2 bases and J by 6 bases, with 10 bases left in between. CDR3 length: 13 residues. CDR3 in amino acids: CASSLLMGDTQYF. The CDR3 region has the DNA TGTGCCAGCAGCTTACTAATGGGGGATACGCAGTATTTT.

In this sample, this clonotype turned up a few times. The V call is TRBV28, the J call TRBJ2-7, with D perhaps matching TRBD2 (6 bases). This CDR3 is built from 13 residues. The germline V and J ends were trimmed by 5 bases and 2 bases, with 10 bases remaining between them. Germline CDR1 MDHEN, CDR2 SYDVKM. The CDR3 protein is CASSAGFAYEQYF. The DNA of the CDR3 is TGTGCCAGCAGTGCGGGGTTTGCCTACGAGCAGTACTTC.